Below, one T cell receptor beta chain is given with its context. The sample holds a few counts of this clonotype. Its specific antigen is unknown. No base quality information exists; no much larger clone differs at one position. Libraries were constructed by PCR. DNA from cultured CD4+ T cells was subjected to TCR sequencing with the Oncomine TCR Beta short-read assay at the Johns Hopkins FTIC core. Genomic DNA was extracted from the cultured CD4+ T cells with the QIAamp micro DNA kit. Oncomine TCR Beta libraries from cultured CD4+ T cells were pooled using unique dual indexes and sequenced on an Illumina iSeq 100. Processing in the source paper ran as follows. Non-productive sequences were removed, and CDR3s not starting with C, not ending with F or W, or shorter than 7 amino acids were discarded. Antigen-specific clonotypes were identified using the MANAFEST web application through comparison of peptide-stimulated wells with reference and other culture wells. To be called positive, a clone needed an FDR below 0.05, an odds ratio above 5, and a productive frequency above 0.1% in at least two of three replicate wells. Cross-reactive clonotypes were defined as significantly expanded in both SARS-CoV-2 spike wells and at least one common cold coronavirus spike condition. Using R version 3.6.1, CDR3 homology was evaluated through Levenshtein distances (stringdist) along with unrooted phylogenetic trees (ape). The public reads were quality trimmed at Q25 with fastp and then assembled into clones with MiXCR by TCRdb, keeping productive beta chains. One record per CDR3 amino acid sequence lists the most common genes and DNA. In this record, the V and J calls reflect TCRdb's handling and not the investigators' own analysis. The sample profile shows 18,000 or so distinct CDR3 sequences; about 56% of them were found once. The ten biggest clones cover roughly 7% of the sample.

Per the germline V gene, SGHTA is the CDR1 and FQGNSA is the CDR2. The CDR3 numbers 14 residues from cysteine through phenylalanine. Only the CDR3 DNA stays, 42 bases, in frame from base 1. Trimming removed 5 bases from V and 8 bases from J; the gene matches leave 9 bases unexplained. The entry originates in a study of vaccination and CD4 T cells after COVID-19 (dated by TCRdb to between 2022 and 2023). Study-wide context: SARS-CoV-2 positivity had been established in the convalescent patients by nasal swab PCR, and mild disease was recorded in nine of these patients and severe disease in one. The convalescent cohort included six males and four females, with two Hispanic individuals, seven Caucasians, two Asians and one multiracial person. Participants got two doses of the Pfizer-BioNTech BNT162b2 vaccine (n=8) or two doses of the Moderna mRNA-1273 vaccine (n=2). Post-COVID blood samples from convalescent patients were collected a median of approximately 100 days after diagnosis, with a range of roughly 30 to 170 days. The time from the second vaccine dose to post-vaccine blood sampling had a median of around 72 days and ranged from about 12 to 250 days. The cultures were stimulated with overlapping spike peptide pools from SARS-CoV-2 and from the common cold coronaviruses HCoV-NL63, HCoV-OC43 and HCoV-229E. As controls, cultures received a CEFX viral epitope pool (the positive control), an HIV-1 Nef peptide pool (the negative control), or no peptide at all. The spike-specific CD4+ TCR repertoire was compared before and after mRNA vaccination in 10 to 11 COVID-19 convalescent patients and a few infection-naive healthy vaccine recipients. The investigation overall reported the following: The median number of SARS-CoV-2-reactive clonotypes rose from roughly 20 after infection to some 37 after vaccination, but the change was not significant. Only a relatively small number of convalescent patients were included in the study, and early timepoints following natural infection were not analyzed. Of the vaccine-specific clones found in convalescent patients, nearly all (304 of 307) were mono-reactive for SARS-CoV-2 spike instead of being cross-reactive with common cold coronaviruses. In convalescent patients, a median roughly 85% of post-vaccine SARS-CoV-2-reactive clones were detected only after vaccination, and vaccine-specific priming was suggested by this finding.

Interpreted using the paper, the treatment or condition label stands for: roughly 10-day PBMC culture with coronavirus spike peptide pools or control peptides (ViraFEST assay). The ViraFEST assay, used in the study, expanded antigen-specific T cells with peptide pools and then identified the expanded clonotypes through TCR sequencing. The convalescent patients' positive SARS-CoV-2 PCR tests were from March to December 2020, which was before the Alpha, Beta and Delta variants emerged in the United States. About 2 million PBMCs per well were cultured in IMDM with roughly 5% human AB serum and 8 to 10 IU/ml IL-2, plus 10 ug/ml peptide pools. Half of the culture medium was replaced with fresh IL-2-containing medium on days 3 and 7. Once the cells had been in culture for ten to eleven days, the EasySep CD4+ T cell isolation kit was used to isolate CD4+ T cells by negative selection. PBMCs were separated from whole blood using Ficoll-Paque Plus gradient centrifugation and then either used fresh or cryopreserved at -140C. Each culture condition was generally run in triplicate wells.

The chain links TRBV7-2 with TRBJ2-3, and 8 junction bases match TRBD2. The sequence was obtained from a human donor who had recovered from COVID-19. This material consisted of CD4+ T cells from blood, cultured in vitro, taken before SARS-CoV-2 vaccination. The DNA is TGTGCCAGCAGCCCACAGCGGGGGTGGGGTACGCAGTATTTT. Translated, this is CASSPQRGWGTQYF.